The 17 T cell receptor beta chains below come from one sample, sequenced in a study of T cells in Graves' hyperthyroidism and ophthalmopathy. TCR beta CDR3 regions were amplified from RNA transcripts. Initially, a first-round RT-PCR of the TCR CDR3 employed the HTBI primer set. TCRdb reanalysed the multiplex PCR reads using MiXCR and keeps one entry per CDR3 protein. The sample consists of fewer than 350,000 distinct CDR3 sequences, roughly 20% of them appearing once. Sequencing input: blood. The receptors shown here come from a man aged 50-59 years with Graves' ophthalmopathy.

This clonotype was detected ten times or more. The genes are TRBV18 and TRBJ1-1, with D possibly TRBD1 on 6 matching bases. Germline assignment: CDR1 KGHSH and CDR2 LQKENI. Trimming removed 6 bases from V and 0 bases from J, with 17 bases in between. The CDR3 sequence is 16 residues long. In DNA, the CDR3 is TGTGCCAGCTCCCGGGACACAAGCGGGCTGAACACTGAAGCTTTCTTT. The encoded protein is CASSRDTSGLNTEAFF.

This clonotype was picked up a small number of times. V and J are TRBV27 and TRBJ1-4; possibly TRBD1 for D (5 bases). With 6 bases removed from V and 4 bases from J, the gap between germline ends came to 15 bases. CDR1 and CDR2 (germline): MNHEY, SMNVEV (reference sequence). The CDR3 has 15 amino acids. CDR3 amino acids: CASRTWDRDNEKLFF. The DNA for the CDR3 is TGTGCCAGCAGGACATGGGACCGCGATAATGAAAAACTGTTTTTT.

This clonotype was detected a few times. The J gene is TRBJ1-1, the V gene TRBV19, with D unresolved. CDR3 size: 13 residues. V was clipped by 0 bases and J by 5 bases, with 7 bases between them. Germline V CDR1 and CDR2: LNHDA, SQIVND (reference sequence). CDR3 sequence reads: CASSIDRQTEAFF. The CDR3 DNA reads TGTGCCAGTAGTATAGATCGCCAGACTGAAGCTTTCTTT.

This clonotype has at least ten counts. This chain links TRBV28 with TRBJ2-3; 13 bases agree with TRBD2. After removal of 5 bases from V and 4 bases from J, the junction contained 6 bases not matched to a gene. The CDR3 consists of 16 residues. Germline CDR1 and CDR2: MDHEN and SYDVKM. CDR3 sequence reads: CASSTRTSGSADTQYF. The CDR3 DNA reads as TGTGCCAGCAGTACCCGGACTAGCGGGAGTGCAGATACGCAGTATTTT. Full variable domain (remainder filled in from reference TRBV28 and TRBJ2-3): DVKVTQSSRYLVKRTGEKVFLECVQDMDHENMFWYRQDPGLGLRLIYFSYDVKMKEKGDIPEGYSVSREKKERFSLILESASTNQTSMYLCASSTRTSGSADTQYFGPGTRLTVL.

The sample holds many counts of this clonotype. The J gene is TRBJ1-1, the V gene TRBV3-1; no clear D gene. The CDR3 totals 13 residues. Trimming shortened V by 8 bases and J by 2 bases, and 12 bases separated the two germline ends. In germline, CDR1 is LGHDT, CDR2 YNNKEL (reference sequence). This CDR3 is CASSTVGNTEAFF. The CDR3 DNA follows: TGTGCCAGCTCAACGGTCGGTAACACTGAAGCTTTCTTT.

The chain links TRBV4-1 to TRBJ2-1; TRBD2 matches at 10 bases. The CDR3 has 17 residues. V gave up 0 bases and J gave up 5 bases; unmatched junction bases: 7. Germline assignment: CDR1 MGHRA and CDR2 YSYEKL. DNA for the CDR3: TGCGCCAGCAGCCAAGACGGTAGCGGGAGGACCAACAATGAGCAGTTCTTC. Amino acid sequence: CASSQDGSGRTNNEQFF.

This clonotype was picked up a small number of times. The chain joins TRBV11-2 to TRBJ1-4, with a possible D match to TRBD1 (5 bases). Germline lookup yields CDR1 SGHAT and CDR2 FQNNGV. The CDR3 has 14 amino acids. The V end was cut by 8 bases, the J end by 1 base, with 11 bases between. CDR3 loop: CASGPGQTNEKLFF. The CDR3 nucleotides are TGTGCCAGCGGGCCAGGGCAAACTAATGAAAAACTGTTTTTT. Complete variable domain (other parts from reference TRBV11-2 and TRBJ1-4): EAGVAQSPRYKIIEKRQSVAFWCNPISGHATLYWYQQILGQGPKLLIQFQNNGVVDDSQLPKDRFSAERLKGVDSTLKIQPAKLEDSAVYLCASGPGQTNEKLFFGSGTQLSVL.

The J gene is TRBJ2-5, the V gene TRBV5-4, with D unclear. CDR1 and CDR2 from the germline V gene are SGHNT and YYREEE (reference sequence). V gave up 4 bases and J gave up 5 bases, with 12 bases separating them. The CDR3 has 13 amino acids. In nucleotides, the CDR3 is TGTGCCAGCAGCCCCGGTCGGCGGGAGACCCAGTACTTC. Its translation is CASSPGRRETQYF.

The table lists this clonotype with many counts. This rearrangement joins TRBV18 to TRBJ1-1; D might be TRBD1 (5 bases). CDR3 length: 14 residues. Germline V gives CDR1 KGHSH, CDR2 LQKENI. V gave up 4 bases and J gave up 2 bases, with 11 bases separating them. CDR3 bases: TGTGCCAGCTCACGCTTAGGGGAAAACACTGAAGCTTTCTTT. This gives the protein CASSRLGENTEAFF.

This clonotype was found many times. The chain couples TRBV6-9 to TRBJ2-3, with 8 nucleotides matching TRBD2. Looked up from germline, CDR1 is MNHGY and CDR2 is SVAAGI. This CDR3 contains 15 residues. With V trimmed by 8 bases and J by 3 bases, 10 bases remained unmatched. CDR3 nucleotide sequence: TGTGCCAGCTGGCTACCAGCGGGAGAGACAGATACGCAGTATTTT. The encoded protein is CASWLPAGETDTQYF.

The chain has TRBV14 and TRBJ1-5; possibly TRBD1 for D (6 bases). V lost 1 base and J 1 base, leaving 14 bases between the germline ends. CDR1 SGHDN and CDR2 FVKESK come from the germline V gene. This CDR3 contains 17 residues. CDR3 loop: CASSQGQEGKSNQPQHF. The CDR3 nucleotides are TGTGCCAGCAGCCAAGGACAGGAGGGAAAAAGCAATCAGCCCCAGCATTTT.

The sample holds a few counts of this clonotype. J is TRBJ2-7 and V is TRBV3-1; D unresolved. The CDR3 has 11 residues. Germline CDR1 LGHDT, CDR2 YNNKEL (reference sequence). Trimming removed 1 base at V and 5 bases at J, with 3 bases between. The CDR3 loop is CASSQVNEQYF. CDR3 sequence (DNA): TGTGCCAGCAGCCAAGTAAACGAGCAGTACTTC.

This rearrangement joins TRBV7-3 to TRBJ2-3; a weak D match, TRBD1 (6 bases). Germline V gives CDR1 SGHTA, CDR2 FQGTGA. The V end was cut by 1 base, the J end by 4 bases, with 12 bases between. CDR3 size: 15 residues. The CDR3 sequence: CASSLRGGAADTQYF. In DNA, the CDR3 is TGTGCCAGCAGCTTAAGAGGGGGAGCGGCAGATACGCAGTATTTT. Looking up the rest from reference TRBV7-3 and TRBJ2-3 gives the full variable domain: GAGVSQTPSNKVTEKGKYVELRCDPISGHTALYWYRQSLGQGPEFLIYFQGTGAADDSGLPNDRFFAVRPEGSVSTLKIQRTERGDSAVYLCASSLRGGAADTQYFGPGTRLTVL.

This clonotype was observed a handful of times. This chain connects TRBV6-1 to TRBJ2-3; no clear D. Germline V lookup: CDR1 MNHNS, CDR2 SASEGT. The CDR3 has 11 residues. V lost 6 bases to trimming and J lost 5 bases, with 6 bases between them. The CDR3 here is CASSPKDTQYF. The CDR3 nucleotides are TGTGCCAGCAGCCCGAAAGATACGCAGTATTTT.

A few counts support this clonotype. The chain recombines TRBV20-1 with TRBJ2-5, with D perhaps TRBD1 (5 bases). This CDR3 is built from 14 residues. Germline V gives CDR1 DFQATT, CDR2 SNEGSKA (reference sequence). The germline V and J ends were trimmed by 1 base and 5 bases, with 14 bases remaining between them. Here the CDR3 DNA reads TGCAGTGCTAGAGTATTCAGGGCCTGGGAGACCCAGTACTTC. Protein product: CSARVFRAWETQYF.

The chain is built from TRBV9 and TRBJ1-4; no clear D gene. The germline V and J ends were trimmed by 5 bases and 0 bases, with 8 bases remaining between them. The CDR3 extends over 14 amino acids. Germline CDR1 is SGDLS and CDR2 is YYNGEE. For the CDR3, the DNA is TGTGCCAGCAGTAAAGCCGCAACTAATGAAAAACTGTTTTTT. Translation gives CASSKAATNEKLFF.

As to this clonotype: The conserved phenylalanine or tryptophan normally closing the CDR3 is absent here, so this likely arose from a read error. No DNA is shown, since the ends of the CDR3 on it are uncertain; the CDR3 is the one TCRdb lists. The genes are TRBV7-9 and TRBJ1-3. CDR1 and CDR2 from the germline V gene are SEHNR and FQNEAQ (reference sequence). The CDR3 is 10 residues long, counting both termini. CDR3: CASSLEFGGS.